This T cell receptor (beta chain) appears in the sequencing data of a study of blood T cells in healthy people across ages. Next came a second PCR, run for about 6 to 12 cycles, which used a sample-barcoded 5' primer along with a J-beta primer mix. TCRdb ran MiXCR on the 5' RACE reads and lists one entry per CDR3 protein. The data hold approximately 800,000 distinct CDR3 sequences, with roughly 25% observed a single time. Ranging in age from about 6 to 100, the donors were healthy Caucasian individuals from Russia. There are 15 residues in the CDR3. Germline CDR1 and CDR2: MGHRA and YSYEKL. These data were likewise used in another study, on T cells of mothers and their children. That study reports: A handful of children, together with their three healthy Caucasian mothers, made up the donors.

V gene TRBV4-1 combines with J gene TRBJ2-5; 10 nucleotides line up with TRBD2. The J call may be incorrect, as the DNA end agrees better with TRBJ2-7. Sequencing was carried out using blood. This TCR was sampled from a boy aged 5-17 years in good health. In DNA, the CDR3 is TGCGCCAGCAGCCCCATCGGGACTAGCGACTACGAGCAGTACTTC. Encoded protein: CASSPIGTSDYEQYF.